The 9 T cell receptor beta chains in this list originate from one sample, sequenced in a study of T cells expressing NK-cell markers. From the 5' RACE reads, TCRdb lists one entry per CDR3 protein and no DNA. The sample totals about 260,000 distinct CDR3 sequences. Source material: blood T cells: a sorted CD56 or NKG2C T cell subset, CD4+ or CD8+ T cells, or bulk PBMC T cells (not recorded which). All receptors come from a woman aged 18 to 75 in good health.

The J gene is TRBJ2-7, the V gene TRBV6-1. This CDR3 has 14 amino acids. From germline, CDR1 is MNHNS and CDR2 SASEGT. The CDR3 loop reads CASSERSAASEQYF.

The chain recombines TRBV5-6 with TRBJ1-2. The CDR3 runs 15 residues. Germline CDR1 reads SGHDT; CDR2 reads YYEEEE. The CDR3: CASSPAGENLYGYTF.

This chain uses TRBV5-1 with TRBJ2-5. Germline V gene sequence: CDR1 SGHRS, CDR2 YFSETQ. The CDR3 is 14 amino acids. The CDR3 is CASSLADPPETQYF.

The chain combines TRBV7-9 with TRBJ2-2. This CDR3 has 12 residues. In germline, CDR1 is SEHNR, CDR2 FQNEAQ (reference sequence). The CDR3 loop is CASSSSHGELFF.

The chain recombines TRBV5-4 with TRBJ2-4; TCRdb returns TRBD1, unconfirmable since there is no DNA. The germline CDR1 and CDR2 sequences are SGHNT and YYREEE (reference sequence). The CDR3 is made up of 16 amino acids. The CDR3 loop reads CASSLGQGLDKNIQYF.

The chain has TRBV30 and TRBJ2-4; TCRdb picks TRBD2, but there is no DNA to check that call. The CDR3 runs 15 residues. Germline V gives CDR1 GTSNPN, CDR2 SVGIG (reference sequence). The CDR3 loop is CAWNRLGGSKNIQYF.

V and J are TRBV7-3 and TRBJ1-1. The V gene's germline CDR1 is SGHTA and CDR2 FQGTGA. The CDR3 contains 13 residues. The CDR3 region is CASSRTRNTEAFF.

This clonotype shows up as medium-sized (0.01 to 0.1%) by frequency. This chain's CDR3 is CAISESTSGNTDTQYF. The chain recombines TRBV10-3 with TRBJ2-3; the D gene TCRdb calls, TRBD2, cannot be checked with no DNA. Germline assignment: CDR1 ENHRY and CDR2 SYGVKD. The CDR3 consists of 16 residues.

The gene calls are TRBV3-1 and TRBJ1-1. From germline, CDR1 is LGHDT and CDR2 YNNKEL (reference sequence). The CDR3 loop spans 12 amino acids. The CDR3 is CASSHGGLEAFF.